This entry lists 5 T cell receptor beta chains sequenced from one sample in a study of blood T cell repertoires in COVID-19. The table came from immunoSEQ multiplex PCR; TCRdb's copy has only in-frame clones and leaves some out. The data hold about 270,000 clones, with 85% to 90% observed a single time. The sequenced material came from PBMCs or T cells enriched from blood (not recorded which). The receptors come from a woman aged 18-30 years who had recovered from COVID-19.

For the CDR3, the DNA is TGTGCCAGCAGCTCGGCTCACTCGGGTGAAGCTTTCTTT. Translated, it gives CASSSAHSGEAFF. The chain is built from TRBV7-6 and TRBJ1-1; D is unresolved. There are 13 residues in the CDR3. V shed 4 bases and J shed 7 bases, with 13 bases lying between them. Germline V lookup: CDR1 SGHVS, CDR2 FNYEAQ.

The chain links TRBV3-1 (or the pseudogene TRBV3-2) to TRBJ2-7, with D possibly TRBD1 on 6 matching bases. CDR3 size: 15 residues. V was clipped by 2 bases and J by 7 bases, with 18 bases between them. CDR1 LGHDT and CDR2 YNNKEL come from the germline V gene (reference sequence). CDR3 loop: CASSQIPDSPNEQYF. The CDR3 nucleotides read TGTGCCAGCAGCCAAATTCCGGACAGCCCCAATGAGCAGTACTTC.

The V call is TRBV28, the J call TRBJ1-2, with D tentatively TRBD1 (6 bases). This CDR3 is 11 amino acids long. Germline-derived CDR1 and CDR2 are MDHEN and SYDVKM. V lost 11 bases, J lost 2 bases, and 9 bases lay in between. The chain's CDR3 is CAVQGNYGYTF. The CDR3 coding sequence is TGTGCCGTCCAGGGGAACTATGGCTACACCTTC.

The chain joins TRBV24-1 to TRBJ2-7; 7 nucleotides agree with TRBD2. Germline V gene data show CDR1 as KGHDR and CDR2 as SFDVKD. The J segment lost 2 bases and the V segment lost 4 bases, leaving 10 bases of the junction unmatched. The CDR3 totals 16 residues. The CDR3 DNA follows: TGTGCCACCAGTGACTCCGGAACCGGGGGGACCTACGAGCAGTACTTC. Amino acid sequence: CATSDSGTGGTYEQYF.

The rearrangement uses TRBV5-6 and TRBJ2-1; 8 bases match TRBD2. Trimming at V came to 2 bases and at J to 8 bases, leaving 12 bases not matched to a gene. This CDR3 region has 16 residues. The germline gives CDR1 SGHDT, CDR2 YYEEEE. In nucleotides, the CDR3 is TGTGCCAGCAGCTTTCTATCGGGGGGGCCTAGCGATGAGCAGTTCTTC. Residues: CASSFLSGGPSDEQFF.